Listed here is a single T cell receptor (beta chain). Using immunoSEQ multiplex PCR, the repertoire was profiled, and TCRdb retains in-frame clones only, with some absent. The sample yields tens of thousands of clones, more than 75% seen once. The data were obtained in a study of T cell responses to AZD1222 COVID-19 vaccine. V was trimmed by 4 bases and J by 7 bases, leaving 11 bases between them. The germline gives CDR1 SGHAT, CDR2 FQDESV (reference sequence). This CDR3 has 13 residues. The material was peripheral blood, obtained on day 0 of MenACWY control vaccination. The V and J genes are TRBV11-1 and TRBJ2-1; possible D gene TRBD1, 6 bases. The TCR originated in an adult in good health. The CDR3 DNA is TGTGCCAGCAGCTCAGGGACAATAAATGAGCAGTTCTTC. This sequence encodes CASSSGTINEQFF.